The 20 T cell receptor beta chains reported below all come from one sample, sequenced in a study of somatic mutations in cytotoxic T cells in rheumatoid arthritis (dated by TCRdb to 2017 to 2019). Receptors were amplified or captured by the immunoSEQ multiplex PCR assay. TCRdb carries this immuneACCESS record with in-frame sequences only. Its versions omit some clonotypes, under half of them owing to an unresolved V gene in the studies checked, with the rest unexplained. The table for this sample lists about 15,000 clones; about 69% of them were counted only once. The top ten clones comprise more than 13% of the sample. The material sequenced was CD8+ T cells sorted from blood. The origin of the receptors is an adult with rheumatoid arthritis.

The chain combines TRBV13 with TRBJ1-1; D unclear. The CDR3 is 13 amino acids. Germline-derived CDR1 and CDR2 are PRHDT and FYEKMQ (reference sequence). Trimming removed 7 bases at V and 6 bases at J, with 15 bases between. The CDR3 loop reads CASTAALSAEAFF. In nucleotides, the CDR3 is TGTGCCAGCACTGCGGCCCTTTCGGCTGAAGCTTTCTTT.

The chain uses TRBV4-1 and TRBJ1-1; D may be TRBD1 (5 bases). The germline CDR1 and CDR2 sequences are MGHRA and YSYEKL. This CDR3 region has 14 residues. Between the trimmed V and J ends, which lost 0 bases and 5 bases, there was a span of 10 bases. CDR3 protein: CASSQDQGTTEAFF. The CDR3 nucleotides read TGCGCCAGCAGCCAAGATCAGGGAACTACTGAAGCTTTCTTT.

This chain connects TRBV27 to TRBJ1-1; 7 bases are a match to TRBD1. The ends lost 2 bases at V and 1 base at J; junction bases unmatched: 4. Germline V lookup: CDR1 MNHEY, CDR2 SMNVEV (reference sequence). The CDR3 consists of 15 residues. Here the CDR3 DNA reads TGTGCCAGCAGTTTAGGGGCAGGGGGGAACACTGAAGCTTTCTTT. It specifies CASSLGAGGNTEAFF.

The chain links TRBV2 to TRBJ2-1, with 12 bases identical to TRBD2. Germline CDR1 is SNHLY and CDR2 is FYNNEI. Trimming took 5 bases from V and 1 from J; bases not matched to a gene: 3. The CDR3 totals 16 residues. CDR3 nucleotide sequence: TGTGCCAGCAGTCTAGCGGGGGGGCCATCCTACAATGAGCAGTTCTTC. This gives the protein CASSLAGGPSYNEQFF.

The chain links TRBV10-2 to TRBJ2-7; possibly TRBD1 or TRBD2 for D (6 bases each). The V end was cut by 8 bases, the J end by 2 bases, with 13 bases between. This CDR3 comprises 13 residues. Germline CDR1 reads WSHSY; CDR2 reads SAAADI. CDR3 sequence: CASHDGGPYEQYF. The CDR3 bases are TGCGCCAGCCATGACGGGGGCCCCTACGAGCAGTACTTC.

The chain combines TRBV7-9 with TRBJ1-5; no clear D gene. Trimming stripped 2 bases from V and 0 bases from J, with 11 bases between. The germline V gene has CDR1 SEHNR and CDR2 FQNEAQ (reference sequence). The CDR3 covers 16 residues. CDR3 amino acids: CASSLSGNYSNQPQHF. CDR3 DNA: TGTGCCAGCAGCTTATCGGGAAACTATAGCAATCAGCCCCAGCATTTT.

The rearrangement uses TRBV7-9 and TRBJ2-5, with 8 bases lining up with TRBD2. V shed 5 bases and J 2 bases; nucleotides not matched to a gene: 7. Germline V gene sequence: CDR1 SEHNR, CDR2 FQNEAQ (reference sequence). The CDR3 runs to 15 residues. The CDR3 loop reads CASSPRTSLQETQYF. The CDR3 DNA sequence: TGTGCCAGCAGCCCACGGACTAGCCTTCAAGAGACCCAGTACTTC.

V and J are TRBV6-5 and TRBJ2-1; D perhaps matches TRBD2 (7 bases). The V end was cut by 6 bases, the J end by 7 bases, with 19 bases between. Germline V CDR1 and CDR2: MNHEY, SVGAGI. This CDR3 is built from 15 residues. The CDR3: CASSSGGWVGNEQFF. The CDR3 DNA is TGTGCCAGCAGCTCGGGGGGCTGGGTTGGGAATGAGCAGTTCTTC.

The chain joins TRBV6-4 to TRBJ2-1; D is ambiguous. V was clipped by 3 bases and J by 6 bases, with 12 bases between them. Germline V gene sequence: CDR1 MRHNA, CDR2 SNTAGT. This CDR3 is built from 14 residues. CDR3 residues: CASSEGLGSNEQFF. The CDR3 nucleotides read TGTGCCAGCAGTGAAGGGTTGGGCAGCAATGAGCAGTTCTTC.

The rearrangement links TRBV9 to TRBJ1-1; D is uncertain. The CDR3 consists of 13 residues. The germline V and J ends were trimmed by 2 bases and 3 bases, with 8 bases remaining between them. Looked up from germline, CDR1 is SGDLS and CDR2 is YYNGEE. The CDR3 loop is CASSVLLYTEAFF. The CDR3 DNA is TGTGCCAGCAGCGTGCTACTGTACACTGAAGCTTTCTTT.

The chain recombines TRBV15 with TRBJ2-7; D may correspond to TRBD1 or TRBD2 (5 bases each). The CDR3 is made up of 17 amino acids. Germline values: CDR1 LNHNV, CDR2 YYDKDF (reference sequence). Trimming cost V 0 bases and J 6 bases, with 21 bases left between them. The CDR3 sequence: CATSRERGQGPAGEQYF. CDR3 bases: TGTGCCACCAGCAGAGAGCGTGGGCAGGGCCCGGCGGGCGAGCAGTACTTC.

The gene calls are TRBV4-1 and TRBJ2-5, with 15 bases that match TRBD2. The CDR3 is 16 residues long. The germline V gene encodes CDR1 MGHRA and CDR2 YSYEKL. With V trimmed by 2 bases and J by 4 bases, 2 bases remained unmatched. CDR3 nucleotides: TGCGCCAGCAGCCAAAGGGGACTAGCGGGAGGAGAGACCCAGTACTTC. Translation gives CASSQRGLAGGETQYF.

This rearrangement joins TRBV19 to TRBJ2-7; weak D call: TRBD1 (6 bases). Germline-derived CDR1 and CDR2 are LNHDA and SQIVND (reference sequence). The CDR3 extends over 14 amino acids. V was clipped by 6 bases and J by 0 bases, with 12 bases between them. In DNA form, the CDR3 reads TGTGCCAGTAGGTGGGGGCACCTCTCCTACGAGCAGTACTTC. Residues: CASRWGHLSYEQYF.

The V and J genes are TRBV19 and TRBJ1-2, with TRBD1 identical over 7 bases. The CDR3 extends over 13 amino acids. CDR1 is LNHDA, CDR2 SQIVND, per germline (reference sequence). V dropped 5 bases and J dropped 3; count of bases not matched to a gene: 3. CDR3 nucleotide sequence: TGTGCCAGTAGTGCCGGGACAGACTATGGCTACACCTTC. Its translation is CASSAGTDYGYTF.

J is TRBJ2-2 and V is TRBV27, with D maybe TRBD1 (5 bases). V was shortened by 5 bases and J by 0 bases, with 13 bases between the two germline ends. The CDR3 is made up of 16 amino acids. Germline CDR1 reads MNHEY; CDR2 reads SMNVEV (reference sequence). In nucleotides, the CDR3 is TGTGCCAGCAGTCCCCATGAGACAGCGAACACCGGGGAGCTGTTTTTT. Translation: CASSPHETANTGELFF.

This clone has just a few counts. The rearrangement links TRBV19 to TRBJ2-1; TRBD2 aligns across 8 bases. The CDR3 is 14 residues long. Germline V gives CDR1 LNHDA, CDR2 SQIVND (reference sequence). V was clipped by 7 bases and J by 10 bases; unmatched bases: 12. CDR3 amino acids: CASKSSGSLGEQFF. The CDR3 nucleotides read TGTGCCAGTAAATCCAGCGGGAGTCTTGGAGAGCAGTTCTTC.

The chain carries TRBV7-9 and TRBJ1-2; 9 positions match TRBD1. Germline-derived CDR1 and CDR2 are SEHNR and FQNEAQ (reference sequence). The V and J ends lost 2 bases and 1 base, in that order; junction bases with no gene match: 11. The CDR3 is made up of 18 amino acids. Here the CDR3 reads CASSLPIAGTGHNYGYTF. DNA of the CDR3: TGTGCCAGCAGCTTACCCATTGCCGGGACAGGGCATAACTATGGCTACACCTTC.

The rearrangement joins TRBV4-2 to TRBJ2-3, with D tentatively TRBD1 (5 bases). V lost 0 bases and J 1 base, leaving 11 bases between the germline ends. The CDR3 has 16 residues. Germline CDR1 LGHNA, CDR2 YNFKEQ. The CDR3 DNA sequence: TGTGCCAGCAGCCAAGACAGGGCCTCGGGCACAGATACGCAGTATTTT. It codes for CASSQDRASGTDTQYF.

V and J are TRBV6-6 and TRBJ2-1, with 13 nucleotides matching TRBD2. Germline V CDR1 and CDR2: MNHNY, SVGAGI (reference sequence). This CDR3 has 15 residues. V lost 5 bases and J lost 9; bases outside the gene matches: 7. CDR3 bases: TGTGCCAGCAGTCTGACTAGCGGGAGGAGTAGTGAGCAGTTCTTC. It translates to CASSLTSGRSSEQFF.

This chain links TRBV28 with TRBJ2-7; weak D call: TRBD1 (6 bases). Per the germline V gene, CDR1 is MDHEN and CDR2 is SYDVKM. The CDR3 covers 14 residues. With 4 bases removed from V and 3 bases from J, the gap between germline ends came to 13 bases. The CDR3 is CASSSRQASYEQYF. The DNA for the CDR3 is TGTGCCAGCAGTTCGAGACAGGCGAGCTACGAGCAGTACTTC.